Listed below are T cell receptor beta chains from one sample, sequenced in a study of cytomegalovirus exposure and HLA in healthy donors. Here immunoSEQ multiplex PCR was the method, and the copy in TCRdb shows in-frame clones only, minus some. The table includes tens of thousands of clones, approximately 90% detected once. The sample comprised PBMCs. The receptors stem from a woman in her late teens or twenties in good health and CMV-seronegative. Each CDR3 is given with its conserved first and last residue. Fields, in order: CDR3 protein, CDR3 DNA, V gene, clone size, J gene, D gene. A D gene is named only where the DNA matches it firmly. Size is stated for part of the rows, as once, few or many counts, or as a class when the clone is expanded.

CDR3: CASSRGQGGNQPQHF
DNA: TGTGCCAGCAGCCGGGGACAGGGGGGTAATCAGCCCCAGCATTTT
V: TRBV6-5
size: -
J: TRBJ1-5
D: TRBD1

CDR3: CASSPPGTDTQYF
DNA: TGCGCCAGCAGCCCCCCAGGCACAGATACGCAGTATTTT
V: TRBV4-1
size: -
J: TRBJ2-3
D: -

CDR3: CASSRGTSGSNEQFF
DNA: TGTGCCAGCAGCCGAGGGACTAGCGGGAGTAATGAGCAGTTCTTC
V: TRBV5-4
size: -
J: TRBJ2-1
D: TRBD2

CDR3: CASSPDRNQPQHF
DNA: TGTGCCAGCTCGCCTGACAGGAATCAGCCCCAGCATTTT
V: TRBV18
size: -
J: TRBJ1-5
D: -

CDR3: CASSPTDRGIWTQYF
DNA: TGTGCCAGCAGCCCAACCGACAGGGGGATCTGGACCCAGTACTTC
V: TRBV7-3
size: -
J: TRBJ2-5
D: TRBD1

CDR3: CAISDRDNDEQYF
DNA: TGTGCCATCAGTGACCGGGATAACGACGAGCAGTACTTC
V: TRBV10-3
size: -
J: TRBJ2-7
D: -

CDR3: CAWQGLTNEKLFF
DNA: TGTGCCTGGCAGGGTTTGACTAATGAAAAACTGTTTTTT
V: TRBV30
size: -
J: TRBJ1-4
D: -

CDR3: CASSLSGRAGADTQYF
DNA: TGCGCCAGCAGCTTGAGCGGGAGGGCCGGGGCAGATACGCAGTATTTT
V: TRBV5-1
size: -
J: TRBJ2-3
D: TRBD2

CDR3: CASSLFQEGYGYTF
DNA: TGCGCCAGCAGCTTGTTTCAGGAGGGCTATGGCTACACCTTC
V: TRBV5-1
size: -
J: TRBJ1-2
D: -

CDR3: CASSPTSGTYNEQFF
DNA: TGTGCCAGCAGCCCGACTAGCGGAACCTACAATGAGCAGTTCTTC
V: TRBV11-2
size: once
J: TRBJ2-1
D: TRBD2

CDR3: CASSQSQLPQHF
DNA: TGTGCCAGCAGCCAATCTCAACTGCCCCAGCATTTT
V: TRBV16
size: -
J: TRBJ1-5
D: -

CDR3: CASSHGRGNYGYTF
DNA: TGCGCCAGCAGCCACGGACGGGGGAACTATGGCTACACCTTC
V: TRBV4-1
size: -
J: TRBJ1-2
D: -

CDR3: CASSLAGLATNTQYF
DNA: TGTGCCAGCAGCTTGGCGGGACTAGCAACCAATACGCAGTATTTT
V: TRBV5-6
size: -
J: TRBJ2-3
D: TRBD2

CDR3: CASSKTWNTGELFF
DNA: TGCGCCAGCAGTAAGACTTGGAACACCGGGGAGCTGTTTTTT
V: TRBV10-2
size: -
J: TRBJ2-2
D: -

CDR3: CASGPGTSGVYEQYF
DNA: TGTGCTAGTGGCCCAGGGACTAGCGGTGTCTACGAGCAGTACTTC
V: TRBV12-5
size: -
J: TRBJ2-7
D: TRBD2

CDR3: CASSPGQGEETQYF
DNA: TGCGCCAGCAGCCCCGGACAGGGAGAAGAGACCCAGTACTTC
V: TRBV5-1
size: -
J: TRBJ2-5
D: TRBD1

CDR3: CASSPSGGRAGTQYF
DNA: TGCGCCAGCAGCCCCAGTGGCGGCAGAGCGGGTACGCAGTATTTT
V: TRBV5-1
size: -
J: TRBJ2-3
D: -

CDR3: CASSRPAGLSYEQYF
DNA: TGTGCCAGCAGCCGACCAGCGGGCCTGTCCTACGAGCAGTACTTC
V: TRBV7-9
size: -
J: TRBJ2-7
D: -

CDR3: CASSGGSEAFF
DNA: TGTGCCAGCTCTGGCGGGTCTGAAGCTTTCTTT
V: TRBV7-3
size: -
J: TRBJ1-1
D: -

CDR3: CSVGTGYTEAFF
DNA: TGCAGCGTCGGGACAGGCTATACTGAAGCTTTCTTT
V: TRBV29-1
size: -
J: TRBJ1-1
D: TRBD1

CDR3: CASSGSGAWRGQETQYF
DNA: TGTGCCAGCAGTGGGTCCGGGGCATGGAGGGGCCAAGAGACCCAGTACTTC
V: TRBV2
size: once
J: TRBJ2-5
D: -

CDR3: CASSFVTGMNTEAFF
DNA: TGTGCCAGCAGCTTCGTGACAGGAATGAACACTGAAGCTTTCTTT
V: TRBV7-9
size: -
J: TRBJ1-1
D: -

CDR3: CSVEEGGGRDIQYF
DNA: TGCAGCGTTGAAGAAGGCGGAGGGAGGGACATTCAGTACTTC
V: TRBV29-1
size: once
J: TRBJ2-4
D: TRBD2

CDR3: CASTLEGLAGGLYNEQFF
DNA: TGTGCCAGCACCCTAGAGGGACTAGCGGGAGGGCTGTACAATGAGCAGTTCTTC
V: TRBV7-9
size: once
J: TRBJ2-1
D: TRBD2

CDR3: CASSQEGAGGMETQYF
DNA: TGCGCCAGCAGCCAAGAAGGGGCAGGGGGTATGGAGACCCAGTACTTC
V: TRBV4-3
size: once
J: TRBJ2-5
D: TRBD1

CDR3: CASGLDRGLVYQETQYF
DNA: TGTGCTAGTGGTTTGGACAGGGGGCTAGTGTACCAAGAGACCCAGTACTTC
V: TRBV12-5
size: -
J: TRBJ2-5
D: TRBD1

CDR3: CASSPTRAGGYEQYF
DNA: TGCGCCAGCAGCCCTACGAGGGCGGGAGGCTACGAGCAGTACTTC
V: TRBV4-1
size: -
J: TRBJ2-7
D: TRBD2

CDR3: CASSFSDTSSYEQYF
DNA: TGTGCCAGCAGTTTCTCGGACACAAGCTCCTACGAGCAGTACTTC
V: TRBV27
size: -
J: TRBJ2-7
D: -

CDR3: CASSSTPGVVTQYF
DNA: TGTGCCAGCAGTTCGACGCCGGGAGTGGTGACCCAGTACTTC
V: TRBV27
size: -
J: TRBJ2-5
D: -

CDR3: CATGSLAGVAGELFF
DNA: TGTGCCACCGGCTCACTAGCGGGAGTAGCGGGGGAGCTGTTTTTT
V: TRBV25-1
size: -
J: TRBJ2-2
D: TRBD2

CDR3: CASSSLTGTDTQYF
DNA: TGCGCCAGCAGCTCCCTGACAGGTACAGATACGCAGTATTTT
V: TRBV5-1
size: -
J: TRBJ2-3
D: -

CDR3: CAWSVTGYEQYF
DNA: TGTGCCTGGAGTGTGACAGGCTACGAGCAGTACTTC
V: TRBV30
size: once
J: TRBJ2-7
D: -